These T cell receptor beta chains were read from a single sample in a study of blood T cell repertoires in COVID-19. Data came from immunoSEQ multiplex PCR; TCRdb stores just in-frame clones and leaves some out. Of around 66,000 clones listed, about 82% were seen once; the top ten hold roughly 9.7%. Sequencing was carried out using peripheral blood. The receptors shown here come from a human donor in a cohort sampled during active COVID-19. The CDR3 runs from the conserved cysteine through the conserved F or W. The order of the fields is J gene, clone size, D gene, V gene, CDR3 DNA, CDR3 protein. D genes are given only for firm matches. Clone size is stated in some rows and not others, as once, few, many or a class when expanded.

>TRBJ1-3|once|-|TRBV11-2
TGTGCCAGCAGCTCAAAGTACAGGGCCGAAAACACCATATATTTT
CASSSKYRAENTIYF
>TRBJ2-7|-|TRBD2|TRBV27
TGTGCCAGCAGGGCTAGCGGGAACTACGAGCAGTACTTC
CASRASGNYEQYF
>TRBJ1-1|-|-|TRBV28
TGTGCCAGCAGTTCATACAGAGCTGAAGCTTTCTTT
CASSSYRAEAFF
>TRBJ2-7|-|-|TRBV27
TGTGCCAGCAGTGCCACTAGTTCCTACGAGCAGTACTTC
CASSATSSYEQYF
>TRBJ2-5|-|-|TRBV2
TGTGCCAGCAGTAACAACCCAGGAGGGGAGACCCAGTACTTC
CASSNNPGGETQYF
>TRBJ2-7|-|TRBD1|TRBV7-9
TGTGCCAGCAGCTTAGCTGGGACAGAGAGTTACGGGCAGTACTTC
CASSLAGTESYGQYF
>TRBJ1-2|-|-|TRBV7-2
TGTGCCAGCAGCTTAGCGGCAGGGGACTATGGCTACACCTTC
CASSLAAGDYGYTF
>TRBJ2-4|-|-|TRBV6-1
TGTGCCAGCAGTGATTGGGACAAAGTAAACATTCAGTACTTC
CASSDWDKVNIQYF
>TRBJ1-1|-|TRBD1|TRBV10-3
TGTGCCGCGAGGGGGGACAGCCAGAACACTGAAGCTTTCTTT
CAARGDSQNTEAFF
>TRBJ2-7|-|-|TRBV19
TGTACCAGTAGTATAGATGCAGGGGGGCCCTACGAGCAGTACTTC
CTSSIDAGGPYEQYF
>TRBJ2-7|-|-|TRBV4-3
TGCGCCAGCAGCCAAGACAGAGGCTACGAGCAGTACTTC
CASSQDRGYEQYF
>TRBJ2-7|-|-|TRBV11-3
TGTGCCAGCAGCTTAATCGACGAGCAGTACTTC
CASSLIDEQYF
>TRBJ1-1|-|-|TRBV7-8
TGTGCCAGCAGCTGGCGGATGAACACTGAAGCTTTCTTT
CASSWRMNTEAFF
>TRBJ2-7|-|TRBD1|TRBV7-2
TGTGCCAGCAGCTTTACGGGACAGGGGTACGAGCAGTACTTC
CASSFTGQGYEQYF
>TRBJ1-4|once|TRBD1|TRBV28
TGTGCCAGCAGTTCCAAGACAGGGGCCGGTGAAAAACTGTTTTTT
CASSSKTGAGEKLFF
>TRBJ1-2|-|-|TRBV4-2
TGTGCCAGCAGCCCAACAGGGAACTATGGCTACACCTTC
CASSPTGNYGYTF
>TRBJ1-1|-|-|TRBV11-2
TGTGCCAGCAGGGGACTACGGATTATGAACACTGAAGCTTTCTTT
CASRGLRIMNTEAFF
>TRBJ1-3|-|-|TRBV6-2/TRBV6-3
TGTGCCAGCAGCGGAGGGTCAATCTCTGGAAACACCATATATTTT
CASSGGSISGNTIYF
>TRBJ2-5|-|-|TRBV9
TGTGCCAGCAGCGTAGGGCAGGGGGGAGAGACCCAGTACTTC
CASSVGQGGETQYF
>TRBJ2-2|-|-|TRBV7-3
TGTGCCAGCAGCTCCCGACAGGCCGGGGAGCTGTTTTTT
CASSSRQAGELFF
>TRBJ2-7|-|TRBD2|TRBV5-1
TGCGCCAGCAGCCCGCTGGACTCTAGCGGGAGGGCCGGGTACGAGCAGTACTTC
CASSPLDSSGRAGYEQYF
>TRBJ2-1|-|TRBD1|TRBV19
TGTGCCAGTAGTCTGGGACAGGGGGCGAACAATGAGCAGTTCTTC
CASSLGQGANNEQFF
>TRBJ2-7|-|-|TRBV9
TGTGCCAGCAGCGTAGGCGGCGGGTACTACGAGCAGTACTTC
CASSVGGGYYEQYF
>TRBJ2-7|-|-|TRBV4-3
TGCGCCAGCAGCCAAGAAGTCTGGACATCCTCCTACGAGCAGTACTTC
CASSQEVWTSSYEQYF
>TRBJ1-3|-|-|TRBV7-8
TGTGCCAGCAGCTTAGGGGCTGCGGGTTCTGGAAACACCATATATTTT
CASSLGAAGSGNTIYF
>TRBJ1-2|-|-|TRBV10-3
TGTGCCATCATCGGAGACTTCCCTAACTATGGCTACACCTTC
CAIIGDFPNYGYTF
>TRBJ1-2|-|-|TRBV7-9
TGTGCCAGCAGCTTACCGACAGGAAACTATGGCTACACCTTC
CASSLPTGNYGYTF
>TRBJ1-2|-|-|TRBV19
TGTGCCAGTAGTATAGGCGCGCGAGCCCCGTTGTATGGCTACACCTTC
CASSIGARAPLYGYTF
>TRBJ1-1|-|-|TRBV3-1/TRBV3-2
TGTGCCAGCAGCCAAGCCGGGTTTAACGTTGCTTTCTTT
CASSQAGFNVAFF
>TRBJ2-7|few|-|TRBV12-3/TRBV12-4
TGTGCCAGCAGTTTATATACTGTCTACGAGCAGTACTTC
CASSLYTVYEQYF
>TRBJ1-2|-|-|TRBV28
TGTGCCAGCAGTTTAATTCAGGGTGCTACGGGCTACACCTTC
CASSLIQGATGYTF
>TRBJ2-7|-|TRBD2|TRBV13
TGTGCCAGCAATAGCAAGACTAGCGGGAGATCCGAGCAGTACTTC
CASNSKTSGRSEQYF
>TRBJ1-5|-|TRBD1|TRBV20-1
TGCAGTGCTAGTTCGCAGGGGGCCAATCAGCCCCAGCATTTT
CSASSQGANQPQHF
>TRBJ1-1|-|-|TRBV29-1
TGCAGCGTTTCACTTGTTACTGAAGCTTTCTTT
CSVSLVTEAFF
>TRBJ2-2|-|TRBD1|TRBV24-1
TGTGCCACCAGTACGGGACAGGGCCCCGGGGAGCTGTTTTTT
CATSTGQGPGELFF
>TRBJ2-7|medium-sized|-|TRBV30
TGTGCCTGGAGCCGGACAGCAATCGGCTCCGAGCAGTACTTC
CAWSRTAIGSEQYF
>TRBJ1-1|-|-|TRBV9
TGTGCCAGCAGCAGAGGGATTAACATGAACACTGAAGCTTTCTTT
CASSRGINMNTEAFF
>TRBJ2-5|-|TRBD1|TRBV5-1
TGCGCCAGCAGCCGGGGACAGGGAGAGACCCAGTACTTC
CASSRGQGETQYF
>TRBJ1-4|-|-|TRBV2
TGTGCCAGCACCTGGCGGGGGGAGAATGAAAAACTGTTTTTT
CASTWRGENEKLFF
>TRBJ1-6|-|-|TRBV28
TGTGCCAGCAGACGGACAGCCTCACCCCTCCACTTT
CASRRTASPLHF
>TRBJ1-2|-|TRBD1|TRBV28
TGTGCCAGCAGTTTAAATGGCGACAGGGCGATGCGTGGCTACACCTTC
CASSLNGDRAMRGYTF
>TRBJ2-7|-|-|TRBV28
TGTGCCAGCAGTTTTCCCGGGTTGGGCGAGCAGTACTTC
CASSFPGLGEQYF
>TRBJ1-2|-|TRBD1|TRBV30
TGTGCCTGGAGTGTACCTTTGTATGGGCAGGGGGCCGTTGGCTACACCTTC
CAWSVPLYGQGAVGYTF
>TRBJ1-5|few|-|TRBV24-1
TGTGCCACCAGTCAGGGTAATCAGCCCCAGCATTTT
CATSQGNQPQHF
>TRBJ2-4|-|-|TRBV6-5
TGTGCCAGCAGTTACTCGCTTCCGCAGGGGAACATTCAGTACTTC
CASSYSLPQGNIQYF
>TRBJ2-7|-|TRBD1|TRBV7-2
TGTGCCAGCAGTACGGGACAGGGGAGGTACGAGCAGTACTTC
CASSTGQGRYEQYF
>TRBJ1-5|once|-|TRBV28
TGTGCCAGCAGTTGGGGGGTGGGAATCCAGCCCCAGCATTTT
CASSWGVGIQPQHF
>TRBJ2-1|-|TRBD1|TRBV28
TGTGCCAGCAGTTCCGGGACAGGGTACAATGAGCAGTTCTTC
CASSSGTGYNEQFF
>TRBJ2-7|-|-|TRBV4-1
TGCGCCAGCAGCCTTGGGACTCTTTGGGAGCAGTACTTC
CASSLGTLWEQYF
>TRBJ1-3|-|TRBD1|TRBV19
TGTGCCAGTAGCCCAGGGGGGCAGGTGAAGGACACCATATATTTT
CASSPGGQVKDTIYF
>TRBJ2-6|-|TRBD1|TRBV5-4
TGTGCCAGCAGCTTGGGACAGGGGGCGCACGGGGCCAACGTCCTGACTTTC
CASSLGQGAHGANVLTF
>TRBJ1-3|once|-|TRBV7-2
TGTGCCAGCAGCTTAGGGGGGCCTGGAAACACCATATATTTT
CASSLGGPGNTIYF
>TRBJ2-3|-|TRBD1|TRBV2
TGTGCCAGCAGTACCGGGACAGGACACACAGATACGCAGTATTTT
CASSTGTGHTDTQYF
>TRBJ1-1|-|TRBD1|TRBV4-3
TGCGCCAGCAGCCAAGAAAGGCAGGGGGCGAACACTGAAGCTTTCTTT
CASSQERQGANTEAFF
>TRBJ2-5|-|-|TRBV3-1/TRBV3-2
TGTGCCAGCAGCCAGTGGCGGGACCAAGAGACCCAGTACTTC
CASSQWRDQETQYF